The clone carrying this T cell receptor (beta chain) has a count of ten or more. Antigen unknown. The study reverse transcribed the entire isolated RNA, so it sequenced expressed TCRB transcripts. Clones were read by immunoSEQ multiplex PCR, and TCRdb kept only the in-frame ones, dropping some. The table records around 650,000 clones, roughly 12% of them present only once. The data belong to a study of beta chain features in type 1 diabetes. General study points: Type 1 diabetes patients had TCRB CDR3s that were shorter (moderately but significantly so) in all four CD4+ subsets.

Germline CDR1 and CDR2: MDHEN and SYDVKM. V was trimmed by 4 bases and J by 0 bases, leaving 7 bases between them. There are 13 residues in the CDR3. This receptor was obtained from a young man with type 1 diabetes. The gene calls are TRBV28 and TRBJ2-7; D ambiguous. The source material was naive CD4+ T cells from blood. The CDR3, as DNA: TGTGCCAGCAGTTCGGCAGACTCCTACGAGCAGTACTTC. Translated: CASSSADSYEQYF. Looking up the rest from reference TRBV28 and TRBJ2-7 gives the full variable domain: DVKVTQSSRYLVKRTGEKVFLECVQDMDHENMFWYRQDPGLGLRLIYFSYDVKMKEKGDIPEGYSVSREKKERFSLILESASTNQTSMYLCASSSADSYEQYFGPGTRLTVT.